The T cell receptor (beta chain) described here comes from a study of cytomegalovirus exposure and HLA in healthy donors. Study results and caveats: In an earlier analysis, most TCR beta V segments were productive about 87% or about 30% of the time.

The CDR3 is 15 residues long. Germline V gene lookup returns CDR1 MNHNY and CDR2 SVGAGI (reference sequence). The V gene lost 2 bases and the J gene lost 0 bases, with 11 bases spanning the gap. PCR involved 60 Vbeta and 13 Jbeta primers. Measured with immunoSEQ multiplex PCR; TCRdb has only the in-frame clones, and not every one. Of roughly 140,000 clones detected, 84% appear once; the ten largest clones hold more than 2%. As concerns this clone: Antigen unknown.

This TCR derives from a boy younger than 10 in good health and CMV-seronegative. This chain joins TRBV6-6 and TRBJ2-7; D is uncertain. The sequencing input was PBMCs. Here the CDR3 DNA reads TGTGCCAGCAGTTACGAACTCTCGAGCTCCTACGAGCAGTACTTC. Its translation: CASSYELSSSYEQYF.